The 32 T cell receptor beta chains reported below all come from one sample, sequenced in a study of blood T cell repertoires in COVID-19. Repertoires were generated with immunoSEQ multiplex PCR, while TCRdb's copy carries only in-frame clones and drops some. The table includes 110,000 to 150,000 clones, around 90% detected once. The sample was peripheral blood. These receptors all stem from an older woman with acute or convalescent COVID-19.

The rearrangement links TRBV3-1 (or the pseudogene TRBV3-2) to TRBJ2-7; TRBD1 matches 11 bases. This CDR3 is built from 15 residues. The V segment lost 6 bases and the J segment 2 bases; nucleotides outside the gene matches: 6. Germline values: CDR1 LGHDT, CDR2 YNNKEL (reference sequence). The CDR3: CASRQTGQGAYEQYF. CDR3 sequence (DNA): TGTGCCAGCAGGCAAACGGGACAGGGGGCCTACGAGCAGTACTTC.

This chain links TRBV3-1 (or the pseudogene TRBV3-2) with TRBJ2-7; a possible D gene is TRBD2 (6 bases). CDR1 and CDR2 from the germline V gene are LGHDT and YNNKEL (reference sequence). The CDR3 consists of 12 residues. V lost 2 bases, J lost 7 bases, and 9 bases lay in between. The CDR3 nucleotides are TGTGCCAGCAGCCAATCAGGAGGGGAGCAGTACTTC. It translates to CASSQSGGEQYF.

The chain joins TRBV6-5 to TRBJ1-1; TRBD1 might be the D (5 bases). Looked up from germline, CDR1 is MNHEY and CDR2 is SVGAGI. The CDR3 loop spans 15 amino acids. Trimming removed 5 bases at V and 0 bases at J, with 13 bases between. For the CDR3, the DNA is TGTGCCAGCAGTCGGGGACTATCCATGAACACTGAAGCTTTCTTT. It codes for CASSRGLSMNTEAFF.

J is TRBJ1-5 and V is TRBV19, with D possibly being TRBD1 (5 bases). There are 17 residues in the CDR3. The V gene lost 2 bases and the J gene lost 2 bases, with 16 bases spanning the gap. Germline loops: CDR1 LNHDA, CDR2 SQIVND (reference sequence). Here the CDR3 DNA reads TGTGCCAGTAGTATAAGACCCCGGGACTGGGGCAATCAGCCCCAGCATTTT. Translation gives CASSIRPRDWGNQPQHF.

The genes are TRBV3-1 (or the pseudogene TRBV3-2) and TRBJ1-6; D may be TRBD1 (5 bases). Deletions cut 4 bases from V and 5 bases from J, with 9 bases between. This CDR3 contains 14 residues. Germline-derived CDR1 and CDR2 are LGHDT and YNNKEL (reference sequence). This CDR3 is CASSPMGHNSPLHF. CDR3 coding DNA: TGTGCCAGCAGCCCGATGGGGCATAATTCACCCCTCCACTTT.

This sequence joins TRBV30 and TRBJ1-1; D might be TRBD1 (6 bases). Trimming shortened V by 0 bases and J by 1 base, and 9 bases separated the two germline ends. CDR1 and CDR2 from the germline V gene are GTSNPN and SVGIG (reference sequence). This CDR3 has 14 residues. CDR3 residues: CAWSVGGANTEAFF. DNA of the CDR3: TGTGCCTGGAGTGTAGGGGGGGCGAACACTGAAGCTTTCTTT.

This rearrangement joins TRBV4-2 to TRBJ2-2; tentatively, D is TRBD2 (6 bases). Trimming took off 1 base at V and 5 bases at J, with 14 bases between the two ends. Germline CDR1 reads LGHNA; CDR2 reads YNFKEQ. The CDR3 loop spans 16 amino acids. The CDR3 region has the DNA TGTGCCAGCAGCCAAGGACTAGTAGGGGTTACCGGGGAGCTGTTTTTT. Its protein is CASSQGLVGVTGELFF.

This clone was seen only once. The V call is TRBV6-5, the J call TRBJ1-1; D remains unclear. V dropped 2 bases and J dropped 7 bases, with 14 bases sitting between them. The CDR3 spans 14 residues. CDR1 is MNHEY, CDR2 SVGAGI, per germline. The CDR3 DNA is TGTGCCAGCAGTTACGCTCCGGGAACCGGTGAAGCTTTCTTT. Residues: CASSYAPGTGEAFF.

The CDR3 DNA is TGTGCCAGCAGTCCCCCCGTCCGCAGAAACGAAGCTTTCTTT. Residues: CASSPPVRRNEAFF. The chain carries TRBV2 and TRBJ1-1, with D unclear. Germline assignment: CDR1 SNHLY and CDR2 FYNNEI. V lost 5 bases and J lost 8, with 18 bases in between. The CDR3 is 14 amino acids. Using reference TRBV2 and TRBJ1-1 for the parts outside the CDR3, the full variable domain is EPEVTQTPSHQVTQMGQEVILRCVPISNHLYFYWYRQILGQKVEFLVSFYNNEISEKSEIFDDQFSVERPDGSNFTLKIRSTKLEDSAMYFCASSPPVRRNEAFFGQGTRLTVV.

The V gene is TRBV15, the J gene TRBJ1-3; weak D call: TRBD1 (5 bases). Germline V gene sequence: CDR1 LNHNV, CDR2 YYDKDF (reference sequence). Trimming took 0 bases from V and 2 from J, leaving 8 bases between them. CDR3 length equals 15 residues. The CDR3, as DNA: TGTGCCACCAGCAGAGATCTGGGGCCTGGAAACACCATATATTTT. Translated, it gives CATSRDLGPGNTIYF.

This sequence joins TRBV6-5 and TRBJ2-7; 10 nucleotides agree with TRBD1. This CDR3 has 15 amino acids. V was pared by 6 bases and J by 3 bases, with 8 bases of the junction left unmatched. Germline CDR1 and CDR2: MNHEY and SVGAGI. The CDR3 sequence: CASRTGTGANYEQYF. In nucleotides, the CDR3 is TGTGCCAGCAGAACAGGGACAGGGGCGAACTACGAGCAGTACTTC.

This clone was counted once. The rearrangement uses TRBV6-2 or TRBV6-3 and TRBJ2-7; the match to TRBD1 covers 8 bases. This CDR3 comprises 14 residues. CDR1 is MNHEY, CDR2 SVGEGT, per germline. V was pared by 6 bases and J by 0 bases, with 4 bases of the junction left unmatched. The CDR3 nucleotides read TGTGCCAGCAGCGGGACAGGCAGCTCCTACGAGCAGTACTTC. Translation gives CASSGTGSSYEQYF.

This chain links TRBV7-9 with TRBJ1-2, with D possibly TRBD1 on 5 matching bases. This CDR3 spans 16 amino acids. The ends were cut back, 1 base at V and 0 bases at J, with 12 bases in the middle. Germline V lookup: CDR1 SEHNR, CDR2 FQNEAQ (reference sequence). The CDR3 region is CASSLEGLGANYGYTF. As DNA, the CDR3 is TGTGCCAGCAGCTTAGAGGGGTTAGGGGCTAACTATGGCTACACCTTC.

The V call is TRBV7-9, the J call TRBJ1-1; no firm D call. The ends were cut back, 1 base at V and 5 bases at J, with 11 bases in the middle. This CDR3 contains 14 residues. Germline lookup yields CDR1 SEHNR and CDR2 FQNEAQ (reference sequence). As DNA, the CDR3 is TGTGCCAGCAGCTTAGTCTTGGGCGGGACTGAAGCTTTCTTT. Residues: CASSLVLGGTEAFF.

The rearrangement links TRBV15 to TRBJ1-3; D gene unclear. Germline CDR1 is LNHNV and CDR2 is YYDKDF (reference sequence). The CDR3 sequence is 18 residues long. Trimming cost V 5 bases and J 0 bases, with 20 bases left between them. The CDR3 DNA reads TGTGCCACCAGCGGTCTCCGTCCCGGGAGCATCTCTGGAAACACCATATATTTT. Its translation is CATSGLRPGSISGNTIYF.

This sequence joins TRBV5-1 and TRBJ1-1; the D gene is possibly TRBD1 (6 bases). Looked up from germline, CDR1 is SGHRS and CDR2 is YFSETQ. There are 15 residues in the CDR3. With 2 bases removed from V and 1 base from J, the gap between germline ends came to 12 bases. Written as DNA, the CDR3 is TGCGCCAGCAGCTTATCCCCGGACAGGAACACTGAAGCTTTCTTT. Protein sequence: CASSLSPDRNTEAFF. Filled out from reference TRBV5-1 and TRBJ1-1, the complete variable domain reads KAGVTQTPRYLIKTRGQQVTLSCSPISGHRSVSWYQQTPGQGLQFLFEYFSETQRNKGNFPGRFSGRQFSNSRSEMNVSTLELGDSALYLCASSLSPDRNTEAFFGQGTRLTVV.

About this clone: Other DNA sequences in the sample encode the same CDR3. The CDR3 reads CASRPDRVSDTQYF. DNA of the CDR3: TGTGCCAGCAGACCGGACAGGGTTTCAGATACGCAGTATTTT. The chain combines TRBV6-5 with TRBJ2-3, with 8 positions matching TRBD1. CDR3 length: 14 amino acids. V gave up 6 bases and J gave up 4 bases; unmatched junction bases: 6. Per the germline V gene, CDR1 is MNHEY and CDR2 is SVGAGI.

V is TRBV28 and J is TRBJ1-5; D perhaps matches TRBD1 (6 bases). Germline V CDR1 and CDR2: MDHEN, SYDVKM. The CDR3 length is 17 residues. The V end was cut by 2 bases, the J end by 5 bases, with 19 bases between. Here the CDR3 reads CASSLRGDRFPHQPQHF. The CDR3, as DNA: TGTGCCAGCAGTTTACGGGGCGACAGGTTTCCCCATCAGCCCCAGCATTTT.

V and J are TRBV6-6 and TRBJ2-7; no clear D gene. Looked up from germline, CDR1 is MNHNY and CDR2 is SVGAGI (reference sequence). The V gene lost 3 bases and the J gene lost 5 bases, with 8 bases spanning the gap. There are 12 residues in the CDR3. CDR3 nucleotides: TGTGCCAGCAGTTATATCGGAGACGAGCAGTACTTC. It encodes CASSYIGDEQYF.

V usage is TRBV6-6 and J usage is TRBJ2-1; TRBD1 agrees at 10 bases. Germline CDR1 reads MNHNY; CDR2 reads SVGAGI (reference sequence). Trimming removed 4 bases from V and 8 bases from J; junction bases left unmatched: 2. This CDR3 has 13 residues. The CDR3 reads CASSSTGGDEQFF. The DNA for the CDR3 is TGTGCCAGCAGTTCGACAGGGGGCGATGAGCAGTTCTTC.

The chain uses TRBV5-4 and TRBJ1-5; 7 bases fit TRBD1. This CDR3 is 13 amino acids long. V was clipped by 2 bases and J by 8 bases; unmatched bases: 4. Germline CDR1 reads SGHNT; CDR2 reads YYREEE (reference sequence). This chain's CDR3 is CASSFDREEPQHF. For the CDR3, the DNA is TGTGCCAGCAGCTTTGACAGGGAGGAGCCCCAGCATTTT.

The rearrangement uses TRBV6-5 and TRBJ2-3, with a possible D match to TRBD1 (5 bases). Trimming took off 1 base at V and 0 bases at J, with 11 bases between the two ends. The CDR3 extends over 16 amino acids. From germline, CDR1 is MNHEY and CDR2 SVGAGI. The CDR3 sequence is CASSYFRQTSTDTQYF. CDR3 nucleotides: TGTGCCAGCAGTTACTTTAGACAGACTAGCACAGATACGCAGTATTTT.

This clone was seen a single time. V usage is TRBV27 and J usage is TRBJ2-5; 10 bases are a match to TRBD1. Germline V lookup: CDR1 MNHEY, CDR2 SMNVEV (reference sequence). With 4 bases clipped from V and 2 bases from J, the junction kept 7 bases outside the gene matches. The CDR3 covers 16 residues. In DNA form, the CDR3 reads TGTGCCAGCAGTTCCTTGGACAGGGGGACTCAAGAGACCCAGTACTTC. Protein product: CASSSLDRGTQETQYF.

The gene calls are TRBV5-1 and TRBJ1-1; D call uncertain. Looked up from germline, CDR1 is SGHRS and CDR2 is YFSETQ. Trimming shortened V by 4 bases and J by 3 bases, and 13 bases separated the two germline ends. This CDR3 has 14 amino acids. The CDR3 DNA follows: TGCGCCAGCAGCATCAGCGGGAGGGACACTGAAGCTTTCTTT. This encodes CASSISGRDTEAFF.

The CDR3 nucleotides are TGTGCCAGCAGCGTAGGTAGTGTTGAGGGGGTAAGAGGGACTGAAGCTTTCTTT. Its translation: CASSVGSVEGVRGTEAFF. This chain joins TRBV9 and TRBJ1-1, with D possibly matching TRBD1 (6 bases). In germline, CDR1 is SGDLS, CDR2 YYNGEE. The CDR3 contains 18 residues. V was shortened by 0 bases and J by 5 bases, with 23 bases between the two germline ends. The entire variable domain, with the rest obtained from reference TRBV9 and TRBJ1-1, is as follows: DSGVTQTPKHLITATGQRVTLRCSPRSGDLSVYWYQQSLDQGLQFLIQYYNGEERAKGNILERFSAQQFPDLHSELNLSSLELGDSALYFCASSVGSVEGVRGTEAFFGQGTRLTVV.

V and J are TRBV7-3 and TRBJ2-3, with a weak D call TRBD2 (7 bases). V was pared by 5 bases and J by 2 bases, with 14 bases between. The CDR3 is made up of 15 amino acids. Germline assignment: CDR1 SGHTA and CDR2 FQGTGA. CDR3 amino acids: CASSVRGGATDTQYF. The CDR3 DNA follows: TGTGCCAGCAGCGTTAGAGGGGGGGCCACAGATACGCAGTATTTT.

The chain recombines TRBV30 with TRBJ1-5; TRBD1 matches 8 bases. Germline V gene sequence: CDR1 GTSNPN, CDR2 SVGIG (reference sequence). The CDR3 consists of 17 residues. Trimming took 0 bases from V and 0 from J; bases not matched to a gene: 7. This CDR3 reads CAWSVSRTGNSNQPQHF. The CDR3 region has the DNA TGTGCCTGGAGTGTAAGCCGGACAGGGAATAGCAATCAGCCCCAGCATTTT.

The chain uses TRBV5-4 and TRBJ2-2; 8 bases match TRBD2. The CDR3 is made up of 14 amino acids. Germline CDR1 is SGHNT and CDR2 is YYREEE (reference sequence). With V trimmed by 5 bases and J by 5 bases, 5 bases remained unmatched. The CDR3 DNA sequence: TGTGCCAGCAGATCGGGGGGGCCTACCGGGGAGCTGTTTTTT. This sequence encodes CASRSGGPTGELFF. Full variable domain (missing parts from reference TRBV5-4 and TRBJ2-2): ETGVTQSPTHLIKTRGQQVTLRCSSQSGHNTVSWYQQALGQGPQFIFQYYREEENGRGNFPPRFSGLQFPNYSSELNVNALELDDSALYLCASRSGGPTGELFFGEGSRLTVL.

The gene calls are TRBV18 and TRBJ2-6, with 7 nucleotides matching TRBD2. The CDR3 extends over 18 amino acids. CDR1 is KGHSH and CDR2 is LQKENI in the germline V gene. The V and J ends lost 3 bases and 0 bases, in that order; junction bases with no gene match: 8. CDR3 amino acids: CASSPGGGGRSGANVLTF. The CDR3 DNA sequence: TGTGCCAGCTCACCTGGTGGCGGGGGACGCTCTGGGGCCAACGTCCTGACTTTC.

The chain is built from TRBV3-1 (or the pseudogene TRBV3-2) and TRBJ2-7; 9 nucleotides agree with TRBD2. V lost 4 bases and J lost 7; bases outside the gene matches: 2. The CDR3 extends over 12 amino acids. Germline CDR1 and CDR2: LGHDT and YNNKEL (reference sequence). DNA for the CDR3: TGTGCCAGCAGCCTGGGACTAGCAGAGCAGTACTTC. Its translation: CASSLGLAEQYF.

The chain combines TRBV12-3 or TRBV12-4 with TRBJ1-6; D unresolved. V dropped 2 bases and J dropped 7 bases, with 6 bases sitting between them. The CDR3 runs to 13 residues. In DNA, the CDR3 is TGTGCCAGCAGTTTATACGAGAATTCACCCCTCCACTTT. This codes for CASSLYENSPLHF.

The chain joins TRBV5-1 to TRBJ2-3; D unresolved. Germline V CDR1 and CDR2: SGHRS, YFSETQ. CDR3 length equals 13 residues. Trimming took off 5 bases at V and 0 bases at J, with 7 bases between the two ends. CDR3 nucleotide sequence: TGCGCCAGCAGAACCACTAGCACAGATACGCAGTATTTT. Its translation: CASRTTSTDTQYF. The full variable domain, with the rest looked up from reference TRBV5-1 and TRBJ2-3, is KAGVTQTPRYLIKTRGQQVTLSCSPISGHRSVSWYQQTPGQGLQFLFEYFSETQRNKGNFPGRFSGRQFSNSRSEMNVSTLELGDSALYLCASRTTSTDTQYFGPGTRLTVL.